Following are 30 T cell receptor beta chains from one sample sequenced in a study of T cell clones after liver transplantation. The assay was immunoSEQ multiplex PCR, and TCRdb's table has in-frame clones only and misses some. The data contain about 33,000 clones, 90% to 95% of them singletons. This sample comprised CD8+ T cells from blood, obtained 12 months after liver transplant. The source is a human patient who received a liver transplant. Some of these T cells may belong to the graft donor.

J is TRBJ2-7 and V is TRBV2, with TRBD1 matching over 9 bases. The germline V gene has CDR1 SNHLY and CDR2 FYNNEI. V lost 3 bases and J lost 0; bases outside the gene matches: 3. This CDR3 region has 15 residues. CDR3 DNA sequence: TGTGCCAGCAGTGATAGGGACAGGGACTCCTACGAGCAGTACTTC. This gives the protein CASSDRDRDSYEQYF.

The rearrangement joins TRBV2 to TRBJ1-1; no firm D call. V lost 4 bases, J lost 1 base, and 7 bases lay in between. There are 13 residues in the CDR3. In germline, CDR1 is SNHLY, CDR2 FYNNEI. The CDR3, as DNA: TGTGCCAGCAGTGGACAAGGGAACACTGAAGCTTTCTTT. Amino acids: CASSGQGNTEAFF.

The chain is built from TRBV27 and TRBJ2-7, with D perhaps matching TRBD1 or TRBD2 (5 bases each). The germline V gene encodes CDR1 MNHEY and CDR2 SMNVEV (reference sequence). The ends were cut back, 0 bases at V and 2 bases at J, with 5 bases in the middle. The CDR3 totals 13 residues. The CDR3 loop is CASSLSGAYEQYF. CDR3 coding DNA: TGTGCCAGCAGTTTATCGGGGGCCTACGAGCAGTACTTC.

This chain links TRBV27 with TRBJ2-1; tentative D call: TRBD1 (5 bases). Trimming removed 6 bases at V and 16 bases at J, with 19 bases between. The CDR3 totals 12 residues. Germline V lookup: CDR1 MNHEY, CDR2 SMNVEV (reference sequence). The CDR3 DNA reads TGTGCCAGCAGGGGGCCCCTGTTGATTCAATTCTTC. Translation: CASRGPLLIQFF.

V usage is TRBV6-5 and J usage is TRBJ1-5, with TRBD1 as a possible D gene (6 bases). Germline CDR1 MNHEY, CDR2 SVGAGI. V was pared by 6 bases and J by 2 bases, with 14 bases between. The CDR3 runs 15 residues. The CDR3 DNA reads TGTGCCAGCAGGAAGTACAGGGCCGGCAATCAGCCCCAGCATTTT. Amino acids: CASRKYRAGNQPQHF.

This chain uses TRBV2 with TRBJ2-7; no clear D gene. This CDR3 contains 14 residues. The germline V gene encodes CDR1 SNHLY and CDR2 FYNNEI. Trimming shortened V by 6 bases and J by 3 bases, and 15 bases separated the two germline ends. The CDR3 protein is CASRPASSDYEQYF. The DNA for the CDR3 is TGTGCCAGCAGGCCCGCCTCCTCAGACTACGAGCAGTACTTC. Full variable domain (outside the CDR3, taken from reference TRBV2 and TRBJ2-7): EPEVTQTPSHQVTQMGQEVILRCVPISNHLYFYWYRQILGQKVEFLVSFYNNEISEKSEIFDDQFSVERPDGSNFTLKIRSTKLEDSAMYFCASRPASSDYEQYFGPGTRLTVT.

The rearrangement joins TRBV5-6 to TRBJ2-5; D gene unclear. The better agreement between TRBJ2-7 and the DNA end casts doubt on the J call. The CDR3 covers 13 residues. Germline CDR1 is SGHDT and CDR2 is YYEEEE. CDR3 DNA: TGTGCCAGCAGCCCCGGCCCGACCTACGAGCAGTACTTC. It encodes CASSPGPTYEQYF.

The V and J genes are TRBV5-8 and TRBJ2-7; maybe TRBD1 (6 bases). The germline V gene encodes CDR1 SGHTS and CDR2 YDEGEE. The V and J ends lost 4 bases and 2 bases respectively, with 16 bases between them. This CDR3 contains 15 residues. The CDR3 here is CASSIRGHWTYEQYF. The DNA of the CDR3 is TGTGCCAGCAGCATTAGGGGACACTGGACCTACGAGCAGTACTTC.

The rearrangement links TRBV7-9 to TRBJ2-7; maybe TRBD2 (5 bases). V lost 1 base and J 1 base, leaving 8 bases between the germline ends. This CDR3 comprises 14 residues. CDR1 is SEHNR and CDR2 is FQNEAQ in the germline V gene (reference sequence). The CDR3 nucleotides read TGTGCCAGCAGCTTAGACGGGAAGTCCTACGAGCAGTACTTC. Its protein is CASSLDGKSYEQYF.

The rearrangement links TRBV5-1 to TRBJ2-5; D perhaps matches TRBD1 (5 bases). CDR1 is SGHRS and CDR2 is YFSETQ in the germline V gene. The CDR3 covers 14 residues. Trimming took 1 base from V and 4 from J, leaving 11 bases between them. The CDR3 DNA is TGCGCCAGCAGCTTGAGACAGCCGGGAGAGACCCAGTACTTC. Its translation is CASSLRQPGETQYF.

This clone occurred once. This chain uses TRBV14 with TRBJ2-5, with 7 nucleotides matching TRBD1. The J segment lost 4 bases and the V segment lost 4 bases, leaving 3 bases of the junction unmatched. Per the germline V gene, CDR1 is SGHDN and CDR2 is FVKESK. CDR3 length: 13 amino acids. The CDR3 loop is CASSLWTGETQYF. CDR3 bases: TGTGCCAGCAGCCTTTGGACAGGAGAGACCCAGTACTTC.

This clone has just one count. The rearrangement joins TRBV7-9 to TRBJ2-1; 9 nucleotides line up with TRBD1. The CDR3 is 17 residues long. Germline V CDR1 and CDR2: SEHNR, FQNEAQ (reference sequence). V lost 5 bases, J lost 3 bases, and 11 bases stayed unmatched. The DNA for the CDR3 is TGTGCCAGCAGCCACCCGGGGGAGACAGGGGGCTACAATGAGCAGTTCTTC. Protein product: CASSHPGETGGYNEQFF.

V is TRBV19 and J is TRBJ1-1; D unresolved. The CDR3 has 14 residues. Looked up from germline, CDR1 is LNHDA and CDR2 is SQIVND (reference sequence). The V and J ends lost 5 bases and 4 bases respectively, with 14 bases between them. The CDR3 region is CASSPADLGTEAFF. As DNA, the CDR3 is TGTGCCAGTAGTCCGGCGGACCTTGGCACTGAAGCTTTCTTT.

This CDR3 reads CASSKTSVEQYF. For the CDR3, the DNA is TGTGCCAGCAGCAAGACTAGTGTCGAGCAGTACTTC. The chain uses TRBV7-8 and TRBJ2-7, with D perhaps TRBD2 (6 bases). Trimming took 5 bases from V and 6 from J, leaving 11 bases between them. The CDR3 spans 12 residues. CDR1 and CDR2 from the germline V gene are SGHVS and FQNEAQ. The complete variable domain, with remaining parts taken from reference TRBV7-8 and TRBJ2-7, reads GAGVSQSPRYKVAKRGQDVALRCDPISGHVSLFWYQQALGQGPEFLTYFQNEAQLDKSGLPSDRFFAERPEGSVSTLKIQRTQQEDSAVYLCASSKTSVEQYFGPGTRLTVT.

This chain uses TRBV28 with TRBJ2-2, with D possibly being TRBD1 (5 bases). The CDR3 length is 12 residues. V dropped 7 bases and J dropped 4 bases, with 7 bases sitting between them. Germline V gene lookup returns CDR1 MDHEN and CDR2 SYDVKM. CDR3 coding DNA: TGTGCCAGCATAGGGGTCACCGGGGAGCTGTTTTTT. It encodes CASIGVTGELFF.

The DNA of the CDR3 is TGTGCCAGCAGCCCGGGGACTGATAAAAACATTCAGTACTTC. It specifies CASSPGTDKNIQYF. This chain joins TRBV5-4 and TRBJ2-4; weak D call: TRBD2 (6 bases). This CDR3 is built from 14 residues. V was shortened by 4 bases and J by 4 bases, with 12 bases between the two germline ends. CDR1 and CDR2 from the germline V gene are SGHNT and YYREEE (reference sequence).

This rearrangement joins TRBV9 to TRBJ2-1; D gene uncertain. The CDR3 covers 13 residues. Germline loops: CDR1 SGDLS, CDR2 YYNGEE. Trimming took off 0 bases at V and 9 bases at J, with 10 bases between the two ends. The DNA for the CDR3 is TGTGCCAGCAGCGTAGGTTCTAGGTCTGAGCAGTTCTTC. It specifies CASSVGSRSEQFF.

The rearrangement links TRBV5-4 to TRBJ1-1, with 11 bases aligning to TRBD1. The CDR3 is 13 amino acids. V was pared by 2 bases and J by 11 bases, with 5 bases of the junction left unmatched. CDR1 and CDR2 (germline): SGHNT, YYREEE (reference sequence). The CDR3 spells CASSLGQGAHAFF. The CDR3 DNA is TGTGCCAGCAGCTTAGGACAGGGGGCTCACGCTTTCTTT.

The CDR3 DNA reads as TGTGCCAGCAGTTTATCCTCGCCACACAATGAGCAGTTCTTC. This codes for CASSLSSPHNEQFF. The rearrangement uses TRBV27 and TRBJ2-1; D gene ambiguous. V lost 0 bases and J lost 5, with 8 bases in between. The CDR3 loop spans 14 amino acids. CDR1 is MNHEY, CDR2 SMNVEV, per germline (reference sequence).

In nucleotides, the CDR3 is TGTGCCAGCGCCCCCGGGACATACTCTGGAAACACCATATATTTT. It yields the protein CASAPGTYSGNTIYF. The chain recombines TRBV28 with TRBJ1-3; tentative D call: TRBD1 (6 bases). Trimming pared 8 bases from V and 0 bases from J, leaving 14 bases between. CDR1 is MDHEN, CDR2 SYDVKM, per germline. The CDR3 length is 15 residues. Variable domain in full (rest from reference TRBV28 and TRBJ1-3): DVKVTQSSRYLVKRTGEKVFLECVQDMDHENMFWYRQDPGLGLRLIYFSYDVKMKEKGDIPEGYSVSREKKERFSLILESASTNQTSMYLCASAPGTYSGNTIYFGEGSWLTVV.

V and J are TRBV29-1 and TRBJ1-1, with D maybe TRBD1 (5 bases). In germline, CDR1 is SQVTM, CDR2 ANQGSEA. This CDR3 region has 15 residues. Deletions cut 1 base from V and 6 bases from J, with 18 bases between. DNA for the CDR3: TGCAGCGTTGAAGTCTCGGGGGAATGGTTGGCTGAAGCTTTCTTT. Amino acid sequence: CSVEVSGEWLAEAFF.

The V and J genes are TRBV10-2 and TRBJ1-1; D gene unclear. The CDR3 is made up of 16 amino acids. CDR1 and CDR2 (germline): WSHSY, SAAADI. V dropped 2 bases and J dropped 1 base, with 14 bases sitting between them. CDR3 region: CASSELERTPNTEAFF. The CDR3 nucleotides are TGCGCCAGCAGTGAGCTTGAGCGGACTCCGAACACTGAAGCTTTCTTT.

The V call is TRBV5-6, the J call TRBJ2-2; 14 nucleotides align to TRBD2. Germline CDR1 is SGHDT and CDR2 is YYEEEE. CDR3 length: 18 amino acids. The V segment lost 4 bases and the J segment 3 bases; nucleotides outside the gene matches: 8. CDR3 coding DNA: TGTGCCAGCAGCGGGGGAAGACTAGCGGGAGGGGACACCGGGGAGCTGTTTTTT. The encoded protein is CASSGGRLAGGDTGELFF.

DNA of the CDR3: TGTGCCAGCAGCTTAGTCTCCCCAGGGCGCCCGAACGGTGAAGCTTTCTTT. Amino acid sequence: CASSLVSPGRPNGEAFF. This chain connects TRBV7-8 to TRBJ1-1; perhaps TRBD1 as D (5 bases). Germline V lookup: CDR1 SGHVS, CDR2 FQNEAQ. V lost 1 base, J lost 7 bases, and 22 bases lay in between. The CDR3 has 17 amino acids.

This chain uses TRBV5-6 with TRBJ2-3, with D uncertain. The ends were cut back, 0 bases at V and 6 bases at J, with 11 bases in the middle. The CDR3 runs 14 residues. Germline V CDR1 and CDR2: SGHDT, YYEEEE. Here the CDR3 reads CASSLGTSMDTQYF. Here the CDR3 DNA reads TGTGCCAGCAGCTTGGGAACCTCCATGGATACGCAGTATTTT.

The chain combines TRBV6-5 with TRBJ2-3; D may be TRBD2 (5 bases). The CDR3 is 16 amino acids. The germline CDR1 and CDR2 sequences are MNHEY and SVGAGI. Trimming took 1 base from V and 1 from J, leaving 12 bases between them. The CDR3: CASSYYRGSGTDTQYF. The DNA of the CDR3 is TGTGCCAGCAGTTACTATCGGGGAAGTGGCACAGATACGCAGTATTTT.

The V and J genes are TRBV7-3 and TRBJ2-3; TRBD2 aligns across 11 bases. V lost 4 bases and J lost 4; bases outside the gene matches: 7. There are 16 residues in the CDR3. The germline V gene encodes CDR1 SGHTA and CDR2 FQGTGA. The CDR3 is CASSSTSGEGADTQYF. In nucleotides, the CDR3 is TGTGCCAGCAGCTCGACTAGCGGGGAGGGGGCAGATACGCAGTATTTT.

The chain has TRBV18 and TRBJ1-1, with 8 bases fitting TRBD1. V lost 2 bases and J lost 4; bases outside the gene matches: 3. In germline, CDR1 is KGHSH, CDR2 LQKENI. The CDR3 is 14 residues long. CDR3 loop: CASSPGQGGTEAFF. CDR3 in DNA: TGTGCCAGCTCACCAGGACAGGGCGGCACTGAAGCTTTCTTT.

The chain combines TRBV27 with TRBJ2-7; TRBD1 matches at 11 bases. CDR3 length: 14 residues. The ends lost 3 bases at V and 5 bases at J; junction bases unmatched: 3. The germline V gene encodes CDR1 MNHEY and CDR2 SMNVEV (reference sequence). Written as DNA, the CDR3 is TGTGCCAGCAGTTTGAGGACAGGGGGCAACGAGCAGTACTTC. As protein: CASSLRTGGNEQYF.

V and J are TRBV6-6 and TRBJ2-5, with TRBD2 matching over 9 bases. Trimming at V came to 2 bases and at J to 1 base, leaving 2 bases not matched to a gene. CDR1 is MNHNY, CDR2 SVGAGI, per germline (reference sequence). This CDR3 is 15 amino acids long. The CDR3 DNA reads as TGTGCCAGCAGTTACAGGACTAGCGCCCAAGAGACCCAGTACTTC. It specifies CASSYRTSAQETQYF.